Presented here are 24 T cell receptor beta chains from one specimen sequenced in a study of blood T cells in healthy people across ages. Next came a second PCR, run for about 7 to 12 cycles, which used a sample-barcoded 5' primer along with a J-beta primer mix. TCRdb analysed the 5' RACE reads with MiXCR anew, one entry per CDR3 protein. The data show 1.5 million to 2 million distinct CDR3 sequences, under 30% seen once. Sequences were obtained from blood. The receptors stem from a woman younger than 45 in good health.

Here the CDR3 DNA reads TGTGCCAGAAGTTCGGACAGGAGCGGCTATGGCTACACCTTC. Amino acids: CARSSDRSGYGYTF. This rearrangement joins TRBV7-9 to TRBJ1-2, with 7 bases identical to TRBD1. Germline V gene data show CDR1 as SEHNR and CDR2 as FQNEAQ (reference sequence). V dropped 9 bases and J dropped 4; count of bases not matched to a gene: 11. This CDR3 contains 14 residues.

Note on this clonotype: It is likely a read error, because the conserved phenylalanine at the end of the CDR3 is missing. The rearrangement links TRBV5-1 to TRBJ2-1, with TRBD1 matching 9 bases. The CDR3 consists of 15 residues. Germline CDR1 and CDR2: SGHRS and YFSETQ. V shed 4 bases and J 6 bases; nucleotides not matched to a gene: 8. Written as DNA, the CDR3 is TGCGCCAGCAGCCCCGGGACAGGGATCGGCAATGAGCAGTTCTTA. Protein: CASSPGTGIGNEQFL.

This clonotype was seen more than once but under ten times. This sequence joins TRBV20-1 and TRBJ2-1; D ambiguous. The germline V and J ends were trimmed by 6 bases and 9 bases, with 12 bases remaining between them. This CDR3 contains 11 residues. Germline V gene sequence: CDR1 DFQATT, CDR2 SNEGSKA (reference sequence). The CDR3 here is CSAVVSAEQFF. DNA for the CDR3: TGCAGTGCAGTAGTGTCCGCTGAGCAGTTCTTC.

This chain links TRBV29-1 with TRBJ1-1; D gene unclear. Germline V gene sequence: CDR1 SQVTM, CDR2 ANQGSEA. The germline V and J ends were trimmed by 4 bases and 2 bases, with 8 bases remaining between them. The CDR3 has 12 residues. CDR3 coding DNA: TGCAGCGTTGGTGTGGGTAACACTGAAGCTTTCTTT. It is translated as CSVGVGNTEAFF.

This chain's CDR3 is CASSALANGELFF. CDR3 DNA: TGTGCCAGCAGTGCACTAGCGAACGGGGAGCTGTTTTTT. This chain connects TRBV6-4 to TRBJ2-2; 7 positions match TRBD2. Germline V gene sequence: CDR1 MRHNA, CDR2 SNTAGT. The CDR3 is 13 residues long. Unmatched junction bases numbered 3, after V lost 4 bases and J lost 7 bases.

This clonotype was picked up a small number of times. The CDR3 coding sequence is TGTGCCACCAGTGATCCCGGACAGGGGGCTTCCCGTTCGAATGAGCAGTTCTTC. It codes for CATSDPGQGASRSNEQFF. The chain links TRBV24-1 to TRBJ2-1; the match to TRBD1 covers 11 bases. This CDR3 spans 18 amino acids. V lost 3 bases, J lost 7 bases, and 13 bases stayed unmatched. Germline V gives CDR1 KGHDR, CDR2 SFDVKD.

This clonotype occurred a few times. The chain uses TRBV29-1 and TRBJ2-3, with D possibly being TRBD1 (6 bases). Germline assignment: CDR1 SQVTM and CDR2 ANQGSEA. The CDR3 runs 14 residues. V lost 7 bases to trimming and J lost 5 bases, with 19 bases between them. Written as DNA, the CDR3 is TGCAGCGCTGGGGACATAGGTTATGGAGATACGCAGTATTTT. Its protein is CSAGDIGYGDTQYF.

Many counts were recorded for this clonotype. For the CDR3, the DNA is TGTGCCAGCAGTTTAGCCAGGGACAATCAGCCCCAGCATTTT. It specifies CASSLARDNQPQHF. The J gene is TRBJ1-5, the V gene TRBV12-3 or TRBV12-4, with a weak D call TRBD1 (5 bases). The CDR3 has 14 residues. Trimming took 0 bases from V and 3 from J, leaving 6 bases between them.

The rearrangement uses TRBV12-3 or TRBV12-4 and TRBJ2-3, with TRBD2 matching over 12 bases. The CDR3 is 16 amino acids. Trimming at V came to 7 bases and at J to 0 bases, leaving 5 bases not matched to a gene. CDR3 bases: TGTGCCAGCAACCCTAGCGGGGGGGTTAGCACAGATACGCAGTATTTT. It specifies CASNPSGGVSTDTQYF.

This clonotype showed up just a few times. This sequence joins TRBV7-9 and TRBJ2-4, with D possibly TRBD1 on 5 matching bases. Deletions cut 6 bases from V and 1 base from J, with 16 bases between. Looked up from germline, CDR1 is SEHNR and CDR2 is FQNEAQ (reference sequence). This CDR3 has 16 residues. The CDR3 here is CASSPGSVSAKNIQYF. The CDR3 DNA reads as TGTGCCAGCAGTCCAGGGTCAGTTTCGGCCAAAAACATTCAGTACTTC. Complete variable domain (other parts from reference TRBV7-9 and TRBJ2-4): DTGVSQNPRHKITKRGQNVTFRCDPISEHNRLYWYRQTLGQGPEFLTYFQNEAQLEKSRLLSDRFSAERPKGSFSTLEIQRTEQGDSAMYLCASSPGSVSAKNIQYFGAGTRLSVL.

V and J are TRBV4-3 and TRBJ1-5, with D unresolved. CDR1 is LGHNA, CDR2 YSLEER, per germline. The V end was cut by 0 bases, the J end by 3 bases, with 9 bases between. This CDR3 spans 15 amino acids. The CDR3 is CASSQDGRDNQPQHF. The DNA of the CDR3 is TGCGCCAGCAGCCAAGATGGGCGGGACAATCAGCCCCAGCATTTT.

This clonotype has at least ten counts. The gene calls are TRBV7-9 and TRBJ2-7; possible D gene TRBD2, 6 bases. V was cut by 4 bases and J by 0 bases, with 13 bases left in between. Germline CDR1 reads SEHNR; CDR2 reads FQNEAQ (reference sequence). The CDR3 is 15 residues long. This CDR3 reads CASSSPGLSSYEQYF. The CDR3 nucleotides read TGTGCCAGCAGCTCACCGGGACTGAGCTCCTACGAGCAGTACTTC.

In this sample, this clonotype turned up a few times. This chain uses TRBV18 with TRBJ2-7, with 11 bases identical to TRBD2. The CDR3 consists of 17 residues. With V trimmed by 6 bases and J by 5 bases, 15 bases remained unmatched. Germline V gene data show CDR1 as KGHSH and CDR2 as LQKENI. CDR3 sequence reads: CASSSSLAGGVLNEQYF. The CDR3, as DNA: TGTGCCAGCTCTTCCTCTTTAGCGGGGGGGGTCCTCAACGAGCAGTACTTC.

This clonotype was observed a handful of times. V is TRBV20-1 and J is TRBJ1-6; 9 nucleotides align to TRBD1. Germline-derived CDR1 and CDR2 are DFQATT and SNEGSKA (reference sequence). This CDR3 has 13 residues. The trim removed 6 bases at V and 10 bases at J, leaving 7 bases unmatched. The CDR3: CSATGQGYSPLHF. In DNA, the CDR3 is TGCAGTGCAACGGGACAGGGCTACTCACCCCTCCACTTT.

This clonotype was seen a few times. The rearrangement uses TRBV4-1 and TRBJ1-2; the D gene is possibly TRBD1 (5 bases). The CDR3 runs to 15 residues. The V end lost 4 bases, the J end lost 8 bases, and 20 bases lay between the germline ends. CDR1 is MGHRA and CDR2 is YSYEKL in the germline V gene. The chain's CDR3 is CASSLDHWGAGGYTF. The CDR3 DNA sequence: TGCGCCAGCAGCCTCGATCATTGGGGCGCGGGGGGCTACACCTTC.

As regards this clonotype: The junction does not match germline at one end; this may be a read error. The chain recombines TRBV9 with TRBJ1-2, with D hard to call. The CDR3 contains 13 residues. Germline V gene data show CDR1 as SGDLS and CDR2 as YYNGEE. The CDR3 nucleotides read TGTGCTAGCAGCGCCCCACATGGCTATGGCTACACCTTC. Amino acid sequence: CASSAPHGYGYTF.

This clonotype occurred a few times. The CDR3 loop reads CASSLSGGPLDEQFF. Here the CDR3 DNA reads TGTGCCAGCAGCTTAAGCGGGGGGCCACTCGATGAGCAGTTCTTC. The chain carries TRBV7-3 and TRBJ2-1; 8 bases are shared with TRBD2. The CDR3 runs 15 residues. The V segment lost 1 base and the J segment 8 bases; nucleotides outside the gene matches: 7. Germline CDR1 reads SGHTA; CDR2 reads FQGTGA.

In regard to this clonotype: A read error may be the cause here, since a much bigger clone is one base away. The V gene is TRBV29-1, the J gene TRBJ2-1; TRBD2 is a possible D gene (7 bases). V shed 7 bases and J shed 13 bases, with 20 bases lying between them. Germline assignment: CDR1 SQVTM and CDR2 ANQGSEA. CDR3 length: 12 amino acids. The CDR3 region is CSAGGQDETQFF. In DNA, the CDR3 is TGCAGCGCCGGGGGGCAGGATGAGACCCAGTTCTTC.

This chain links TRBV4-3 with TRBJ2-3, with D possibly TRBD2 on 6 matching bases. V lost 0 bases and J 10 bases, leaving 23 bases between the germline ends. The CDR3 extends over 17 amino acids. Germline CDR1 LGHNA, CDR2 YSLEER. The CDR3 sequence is CASSQDGGGMGPLAQYF. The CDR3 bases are TGCGCCAGCAGCCAAGATGGCGGCGGGATGGGGCCCCTCGCGCAGTATTTT.

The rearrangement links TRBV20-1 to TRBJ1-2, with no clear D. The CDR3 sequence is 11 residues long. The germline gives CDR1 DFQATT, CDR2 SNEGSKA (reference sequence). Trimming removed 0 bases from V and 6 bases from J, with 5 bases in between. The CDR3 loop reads CSAREPNGYTF. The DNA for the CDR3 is TGCAGTGCTAGAGAACCTAATGGCTACACCTTC.

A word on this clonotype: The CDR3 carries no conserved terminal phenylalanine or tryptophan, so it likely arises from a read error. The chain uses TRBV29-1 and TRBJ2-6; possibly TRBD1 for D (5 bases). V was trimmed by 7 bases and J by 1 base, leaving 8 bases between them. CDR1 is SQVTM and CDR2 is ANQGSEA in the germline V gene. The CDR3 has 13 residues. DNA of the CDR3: TGCAGCGCCCAGGGATCTGGGGCCAACGTCCTGACTTCC. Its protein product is CSAQGSGANVLTS.

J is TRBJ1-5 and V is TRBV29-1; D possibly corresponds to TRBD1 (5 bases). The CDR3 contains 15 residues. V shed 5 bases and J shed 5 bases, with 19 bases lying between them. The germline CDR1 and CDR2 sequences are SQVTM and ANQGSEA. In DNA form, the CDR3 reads TGCAGCGTTCGGGGGGGGATGTCTGATGATCAGCCCCAGCATTTT. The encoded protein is CSVRGGMSDDQPQHF.

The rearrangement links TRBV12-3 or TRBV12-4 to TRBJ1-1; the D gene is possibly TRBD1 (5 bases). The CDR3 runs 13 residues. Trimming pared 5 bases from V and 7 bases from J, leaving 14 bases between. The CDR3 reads CASSRNRGIEAFF. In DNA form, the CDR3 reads TGTGCCAGCAGTCGAAACCGGGGGATTGAAGCTTTCTTT.

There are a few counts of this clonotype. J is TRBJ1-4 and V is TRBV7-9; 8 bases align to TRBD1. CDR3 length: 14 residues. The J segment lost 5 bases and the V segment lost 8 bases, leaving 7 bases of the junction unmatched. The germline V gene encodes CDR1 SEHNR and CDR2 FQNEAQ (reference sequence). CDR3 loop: CASGTDRGNEKLFF. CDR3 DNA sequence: TGTGCCAGCGGAACCGACAGGGGCAATGAAAAACTGTTTTTT.